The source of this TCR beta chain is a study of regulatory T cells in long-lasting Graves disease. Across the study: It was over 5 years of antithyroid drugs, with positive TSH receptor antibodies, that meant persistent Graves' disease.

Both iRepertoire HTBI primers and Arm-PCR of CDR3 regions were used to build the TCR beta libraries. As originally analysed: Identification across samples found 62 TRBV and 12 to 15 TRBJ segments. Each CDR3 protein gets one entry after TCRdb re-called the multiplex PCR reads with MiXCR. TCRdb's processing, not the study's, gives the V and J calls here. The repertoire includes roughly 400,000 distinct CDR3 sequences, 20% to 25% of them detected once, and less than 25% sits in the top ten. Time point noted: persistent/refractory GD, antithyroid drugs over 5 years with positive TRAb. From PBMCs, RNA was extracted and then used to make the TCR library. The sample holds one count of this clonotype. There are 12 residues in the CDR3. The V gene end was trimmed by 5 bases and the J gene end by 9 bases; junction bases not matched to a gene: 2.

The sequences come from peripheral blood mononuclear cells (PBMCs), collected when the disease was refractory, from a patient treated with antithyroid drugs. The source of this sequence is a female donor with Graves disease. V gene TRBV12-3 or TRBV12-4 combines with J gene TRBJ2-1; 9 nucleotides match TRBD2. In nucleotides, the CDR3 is TGTGCCAGCAGTATACTAGCGGGTGAGCAGTTCTTC. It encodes CASSILAGEQFF.